These T cell receptor beta chains were read from a single sample in a study of PD-1 blockade in classical Hodgkin lymphoma. Sequenced by immunoSEQ multiplex PCR; TCRdb stores in-frame clones only, minus some. The sample holds about 23,000 clones; over 60% are singletons and the top ten take around 15%. The sequencing used peripheral blood mononuclear cells (PBMCs), collected at baseline. The receptor set was obtained from a human donor with classical Hodgkin lymphoma. Both conserved end residues are part of each CDR3. D genes are given only for firm matches. Size is stated for part of the rows, as once, few or many counts, or as a class when the clone is expanded.

size	D	V	J	DNA	CDR3
.	TRBD2	TRBV7-3	TRBJ2-2	TGTGCCAGCAGCTTTAGCGGGAGCGGGTACACCGGGGAGCTGTTTTTT	CASSFSGSGYTGELFF
.	.	TRBV6-1	TRBJ2-1	TGTGCCAGCAGTGAACTCTTGGGGTCAGGTGAGCAGTTCTTC	CASSELLGSGEQFF
once	.	TRBV30	TRBJ2-3	TGTGCCTGGCTTAACACAGATACGCAGTATTTT	CAWLNTDTQYF
few	.	TRBV29-1	TRBJ1-2	TGCAGCGTTGGCTTCGGCTACACCTTC	CSVGFGYTF
.	.	TRBV12-2	TRBJ2-1	TGTGCAAGTCGCACCGGAAGGGCTAGCGGGAGGGCCGGCTCCTACAATGAGCAGTTCTTC	CASRTGRASGRAGSYNEQFF
.	.	TRBV5-1	TRBJ2-3	TGCGCCAGCAGCTTTTTGGCAGATACGCAGTATTTT	CASSFLADTQYF
.	.	TRBV27	TRBJ1-1	TGTGCCAGCAGTTCCCCGGGACAAAGGAACACTGAAGCTTTCTTT	CASSSPGQRNTEAFF
.	TRBD2	TRBV11-3	TRBJ2-1	TGTGCCAGCAGCCGAACTAGCGGGAGCTATGAGCAGTTCTTC	CASSRTSGSYEQFF
.	TRBD2	TRBV10-3	TRBJ2-7	TGTGCCATCAGTGTTGGGCTAGCGGGAGGTCAGTACGAGCAGTACTTC	CAISVGLAGGQYEQYF
few	TRBD2	TRBV5-4	TRBJ2-1	TGTGCCAGCAGCTTTGTCGCGGGGGAGAACAATGAGCAGTTCTTC	CASSFVAGENNEQFF
.	.	TRBV28	TRBJ1-4	TGTGCCAGCAGTTGGCAGGGGCCTGCAACTAATGAAAAACTGTTTTTT	CASSWQGPATNEKLFF
.	.	TRBV19	TRBJ1-3	TGTGCCAGTAGGTTTCGAGACTCTGGAAACACCATATATTTT	CASRFRDSGNTIYF
.	TRBD2	TRBV7-9	TRBJ2-7	TGTGCCAGCAGCTTAGTGGGCGGGAGTAACGAGCAGTACTTC	CASSLVGGSNEQYF
.	.	TRBV5-4	TRBJ2-3	TGTGCCAGCAGGGGTTCTAGGGCACCCACAGATACGCAGTATTTT	CASRGSRAPTDTQYF
few	TRBD2	TRBV29-1	TRBJ2-3	TGCAGCGTCAACTATGAAGCGGGGACAGATACGCAGTATTTT	CSVNYEAGTDTQYF
.	.	TRBV28	TRBJ1-4	TGTGCCACGAGACAGAGAAATGAAAAACTGTTTTTT	CATRQRNEKLFF
.	.	TRBV11-3	TRBJ2-3	TGTGCCAGCAGCTTAGTATGGACAGATACGCAGTATTTT	CASSLVWTDTQYF
medium-sized	.	TRBV9	TRBJ1-3	TGTGCCAGCAGCGTAGTAGTACCTCGGACAGTTCGAAGAGGTGGAAACACCATATATTTT	CASSVVVPRTVRRGGNTIYF
.	.	TRBV19	TRBJ1-5	TGTGCCAGTAGTATCCCTTTTGGGGGCAATCAGCCCCAGCATTTT	CASSIPFGGNQPQHF
.	TRBD1	TRBV14	TRBJ1-2	TGTGCCAGCAGCCAAGACCTGACAGGGAGATATGGCTACACCTTC	CASSQDLTGRYGYTF